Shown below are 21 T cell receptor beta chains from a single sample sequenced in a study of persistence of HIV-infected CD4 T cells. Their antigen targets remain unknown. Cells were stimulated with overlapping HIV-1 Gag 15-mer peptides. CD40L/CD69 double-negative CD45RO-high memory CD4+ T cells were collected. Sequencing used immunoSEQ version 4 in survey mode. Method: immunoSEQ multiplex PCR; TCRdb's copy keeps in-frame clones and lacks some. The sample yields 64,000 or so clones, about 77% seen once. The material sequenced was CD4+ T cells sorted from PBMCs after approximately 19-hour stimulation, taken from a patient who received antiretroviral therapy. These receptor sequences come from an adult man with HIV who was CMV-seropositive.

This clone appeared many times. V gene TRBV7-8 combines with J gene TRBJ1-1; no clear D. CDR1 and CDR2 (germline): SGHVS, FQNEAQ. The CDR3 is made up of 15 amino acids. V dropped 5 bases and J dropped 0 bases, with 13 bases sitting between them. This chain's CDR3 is CASSLRPLMNTEAFF. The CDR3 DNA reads TGTGCCAGCAGCCTCCGGCCACTCATGAACACTGAAGCTTTCTTT.

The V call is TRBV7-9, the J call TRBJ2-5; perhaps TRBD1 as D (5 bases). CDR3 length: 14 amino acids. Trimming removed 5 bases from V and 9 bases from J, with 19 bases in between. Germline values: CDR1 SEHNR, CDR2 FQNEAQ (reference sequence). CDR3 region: CASSLQGPRGAQYF. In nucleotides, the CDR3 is TGTGCCAGCAGCCTCCAGGGCCCTAGGGGTGCCCAGTACTTC.

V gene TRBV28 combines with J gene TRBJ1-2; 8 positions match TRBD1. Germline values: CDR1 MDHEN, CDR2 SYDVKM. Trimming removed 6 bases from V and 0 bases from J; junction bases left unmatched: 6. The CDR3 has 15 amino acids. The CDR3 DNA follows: TGTGCCAGCAGCACAGGGGGGTCAGCTAACTATGGCTACACCTTC. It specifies CASSTGGSANYGYTF.

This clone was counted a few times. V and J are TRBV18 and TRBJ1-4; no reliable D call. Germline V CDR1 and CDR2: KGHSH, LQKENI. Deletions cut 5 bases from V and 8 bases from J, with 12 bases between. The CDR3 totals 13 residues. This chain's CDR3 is CASSSGRVEKLFF. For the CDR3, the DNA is TGTGCCAGCTCATCCGGACGGGTAGAAAAACTGTTTTTT.

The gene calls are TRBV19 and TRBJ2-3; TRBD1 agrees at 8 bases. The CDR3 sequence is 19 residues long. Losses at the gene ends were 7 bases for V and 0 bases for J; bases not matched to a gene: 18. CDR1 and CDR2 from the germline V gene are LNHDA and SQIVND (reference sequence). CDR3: CASTRTGRSLLLSTDTQYF. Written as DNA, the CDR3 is TGTGCCAGTACCCGGACAGGGAGATCACTTCTTTTAAGCACAGATACGCAGTATTTT.

The CDR3 nucleotides are TGTGCCAGTAGTATGATAGGGGGCGCCAATCAGCCCCAGCATTTT. Translating it yields CASSMIGGANQPQHF. The gene calls are TRBV19 and TRBJ1-5, with 7 nucleotides matching TRBD1. The CDR3 sequence is 15 residues long. V lost 3 bases to trimming and J lost 3 bases; unmatched junction nucleotides: 5. Germline CDR1 reads LNHDA; CDR2 reads SQIVND (reference sequence).

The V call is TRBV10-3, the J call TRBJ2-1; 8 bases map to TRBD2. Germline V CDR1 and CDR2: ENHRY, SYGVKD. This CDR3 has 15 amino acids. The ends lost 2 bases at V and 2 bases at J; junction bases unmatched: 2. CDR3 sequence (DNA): TGTGCCATCAGTGAGGACGGGGGGGCCTACAATGAGCAGTTCTTC. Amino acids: CAISEDGGAYNEQFF.

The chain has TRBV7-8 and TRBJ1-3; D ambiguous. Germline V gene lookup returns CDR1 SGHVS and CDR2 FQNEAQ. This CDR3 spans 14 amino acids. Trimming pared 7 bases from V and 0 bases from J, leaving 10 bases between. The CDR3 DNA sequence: TGTGCCAGCACCCTAATCCGCTCTGGAAACACCATATATTTT. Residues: CASTLIRSGNTIYF. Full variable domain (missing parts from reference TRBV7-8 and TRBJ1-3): GAGVSQSPRYKVAKRGQDVALRCDPISGHVSLFWYQQALGQGPEFLTYFQNEAQLDKSGLPSDRFFAERPEGSVSTLKIQRTQQEDSAVYLCASTLIRSGNTIYFGEGSWLTVV.

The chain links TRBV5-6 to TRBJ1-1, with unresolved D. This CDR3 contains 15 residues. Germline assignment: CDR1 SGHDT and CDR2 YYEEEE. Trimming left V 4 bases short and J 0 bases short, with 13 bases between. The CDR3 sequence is CASSQLGPLNTEAFF. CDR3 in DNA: TGTGCCAGCAGCCAACTCGGACCGTTGAACACTGAAGCTTTCTTT.

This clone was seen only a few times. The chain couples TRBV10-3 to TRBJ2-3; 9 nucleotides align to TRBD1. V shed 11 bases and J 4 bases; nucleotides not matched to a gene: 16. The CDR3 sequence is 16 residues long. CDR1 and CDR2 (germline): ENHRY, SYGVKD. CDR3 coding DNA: TGTGCCTCCGCACAGGGGGCAGGGGGAGTATCAGATACGCAGTATTTT. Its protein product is CASAQGAGGVSDTQYF.

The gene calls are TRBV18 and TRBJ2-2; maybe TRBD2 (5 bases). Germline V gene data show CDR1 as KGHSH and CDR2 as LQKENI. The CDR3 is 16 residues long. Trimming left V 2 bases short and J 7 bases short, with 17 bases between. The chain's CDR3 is CASSPSNAGGGGELFF. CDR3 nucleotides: TGTGCCAGCTCACCAAGTAATGCCGGTGGAGGCGGGGAGCTGTTTTTT. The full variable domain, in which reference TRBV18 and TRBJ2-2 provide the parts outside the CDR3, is NAGVMQNPRHLVRRRGQEARLRCSPMKGHSHVYWYRQLPEEGLKFMVYLQKENIIDESGMPKERFSAEFPKEGPSILRIQQVVRGDSAAYFCASSPSNAGGGGELFFGEGSRLTVL.

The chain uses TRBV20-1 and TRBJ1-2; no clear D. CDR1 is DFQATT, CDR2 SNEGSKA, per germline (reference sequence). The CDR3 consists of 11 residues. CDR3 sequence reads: CSARPIYGYTF. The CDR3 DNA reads TGCTCCGCTCGGCCAATCTATGGCTACACCTTC.

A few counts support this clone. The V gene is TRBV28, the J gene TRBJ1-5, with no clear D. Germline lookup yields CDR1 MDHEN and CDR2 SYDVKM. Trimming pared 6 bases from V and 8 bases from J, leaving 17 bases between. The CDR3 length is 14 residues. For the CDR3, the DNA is TGTGCCAGCAGACGGACCCGGCCCGGAGAGCCCCAGCATTTT. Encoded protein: CASRRTRPGEPQHF.

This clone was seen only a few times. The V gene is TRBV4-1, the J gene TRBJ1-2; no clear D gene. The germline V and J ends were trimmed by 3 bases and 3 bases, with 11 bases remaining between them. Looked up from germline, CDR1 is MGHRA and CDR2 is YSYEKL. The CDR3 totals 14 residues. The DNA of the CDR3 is TGCGCCAGCAGCCAGAGGCCCGGGGACTATGGCTACACCTTC. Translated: CASSQRPGDYGYTF.

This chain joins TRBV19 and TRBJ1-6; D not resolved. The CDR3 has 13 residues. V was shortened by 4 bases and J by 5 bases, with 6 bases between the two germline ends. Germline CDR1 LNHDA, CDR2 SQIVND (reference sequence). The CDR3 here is CASSKGDNSPLHF. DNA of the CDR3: TGTGCCAGTAGTAAGGGAGATAATTCACCCCTCCACTTT.

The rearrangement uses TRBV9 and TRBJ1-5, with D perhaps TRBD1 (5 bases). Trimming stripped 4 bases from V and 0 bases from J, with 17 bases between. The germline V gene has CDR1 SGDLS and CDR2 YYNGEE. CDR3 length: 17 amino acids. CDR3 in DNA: TGTGCCAGCAGCCGAGGGGCAGTCCCATATAGCAATCAGCCCCAGCATTTT. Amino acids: CASSRGAVPYSNQPQHF.

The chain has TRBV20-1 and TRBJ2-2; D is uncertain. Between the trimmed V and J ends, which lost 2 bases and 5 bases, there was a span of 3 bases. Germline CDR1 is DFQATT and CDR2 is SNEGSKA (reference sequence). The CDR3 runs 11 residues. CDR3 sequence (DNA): TGCAGTGCTAGAAGAACCGGGGAGCTGTTTTTT. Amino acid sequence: CSARRTGELFF.

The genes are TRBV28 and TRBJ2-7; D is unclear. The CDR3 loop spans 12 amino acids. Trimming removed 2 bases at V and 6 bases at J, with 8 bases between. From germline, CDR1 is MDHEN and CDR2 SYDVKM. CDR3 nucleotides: TGTGCCAGCAGTTTACCTATCGGCGAGCAGTACTTC. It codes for CASSLPIGEQYF.

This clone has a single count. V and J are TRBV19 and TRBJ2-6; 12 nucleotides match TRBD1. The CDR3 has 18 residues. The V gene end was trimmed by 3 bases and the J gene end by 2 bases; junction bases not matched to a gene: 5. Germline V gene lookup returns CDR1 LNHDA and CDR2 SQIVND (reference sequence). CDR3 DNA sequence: TGTGCCAGTAGTATGAGGGACAGGGGGCTTACTGGGGCCAACGTCCTGACTTTC. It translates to CASSMRDRGLTGANVLTF.

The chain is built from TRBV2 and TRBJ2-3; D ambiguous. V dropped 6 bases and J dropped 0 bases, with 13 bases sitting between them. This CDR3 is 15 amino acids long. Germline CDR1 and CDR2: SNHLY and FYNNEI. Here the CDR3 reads CASRRRVGSTDTQYF. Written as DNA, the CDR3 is TGTGCCAGCAGGAGAAGGGTTGGGAGCACAGATACGCAGTATTTT.

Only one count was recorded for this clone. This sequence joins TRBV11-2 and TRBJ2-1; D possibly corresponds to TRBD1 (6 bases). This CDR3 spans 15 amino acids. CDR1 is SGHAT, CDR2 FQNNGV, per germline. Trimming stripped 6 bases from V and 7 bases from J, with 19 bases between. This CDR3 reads CASSSQGYTRNEQFF. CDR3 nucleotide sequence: TGTGCCAGCAGTTCACAGGGATATACGCGAAATGAGCAGTTCTTC.